These 32 T cell receptor beta chains came from one sample sequenced in a study of blood T cell repertoires in COVID-19. Generated by immunoSEQ multiplex PCR, the TCRdb table keeps only in-frame clones and is missing some. The sample carries some 300,000 clones, roughly 84% recorded once. Sequenced material: PBMCs or T cells enriched from blood (not recorded which). The receptors originated from a woman younger than 45 who had recovered from COVID-19.

As for this clone: Other nucleotide sequences in the sample specify the same CDR3. The chain has TRBV2 and TRBJ1-2; possibly TRBD1 for D (5 bases). CDR1 and CDR2 from the germline V gene are SNHLY and FYNNEI. Trimming shortened V by 7 bases and J by 8 bases, and 20 bases separated the two germline ends. The CDR3 is 14 residues long. CDR3: CASKDPGPGGGYTF. The CDR3 nucleotides are TGTGCCAGCAAGGATCCAGGGCCTGGGGGGGGCTACACCTTC. The full variable domain, rest sourced from reference TRBV2 and TRBJ1-2, is EPEVTQTPSHQVTQMGQEVILRCVPISNHLYFYWYRQILGQKVEFLVSFYNNEISEKSEIFDDQFSVERPDGSNFTLKIRSTKLEDSAMYFCASKDPGPGGGYTFGSGTRLTVV.

The rearrangement uses TRBV3-1 (or the pseudogene TRBV3-2) and TRBJ2-5; possibly TRBD2 for D (5 bases). The V end lost 4 bases, the J end lost 4 bases, and 16 bases lay between the germline ends. The CDR3 sequence is 15 residues long. From germline, CDR1 is LGHDT and CDR2 YNNKEL (reference sequence). CDR3 in DNA: TGTGCCAGCAGCCCTGACAAGAGGGTCGTAGAGACCCAGTACTTC. Its protein product is CASSPDKRVVETQYF.

The chain employs TRBV5-4 and TRBJ2-6, with a weak D call TRBD1 (6 bases). The CDR3 covers 15 residues. Trimming stripped 0 bases from V and 5 bases from J, with 9 bases between. CDR1 is SGHNT, CDR2 YYREEE, per germline (reference sequence). DNA of the CDR3: TGTGCCAGCAGCTTGGAGGGGGTTCGGGCCAACGTCCTGACTTTC. Its protein product is CASSLEGVRANVLTF.

The chain carries TRBV18 and TRBJ2-7; tentative D call: TRBD2 (6 bases). The CDR3 covers 15 residues. Germline V gene sequence: CDR1 KGHSH, CDR2 LQKENI. Trimming removed 2 bases at V and 6 bases at J, with 17 bases between. The CDR3 here is CASSPGGDLGSEQYF. The CDR3 bases are TGTGCCAGCTCACCAGGTGGGGACTTGGGGAGCGAGCAGTACTTC. Looking up the rest from reference TRBV18 and TRBJ2-7 gives the full variable domain: NAGVMQNPRHLVRRRGQEARLRCSPMKGHSHVYWYRQLPEEGLKFMVYLQKENIIDESGMPKERFSAEFPKEGPSILRIQQVVRGDSAAYFCASSPGGDLGSEQYFGPGTRLTVT.

The chain recombines TRBV27 with TRBJ1-2; 7 positions agree with TRBD1. Germline assignment: CDR1 MNHEY and CDR2 SMNVEV (reference sequence). The CDR3 extends over 14 amino acids. With V trimmed by 6 bases and J by 3 bases, 7 bases remained unmatched. The CDR3 reads CASSRRQGHYGYTF. CDR3 in DNA: TGTGCCAGCAGCCGCCGACAGGGCCACTATGGCTACACCTTC.

The genes are TRBV7-9 and TRBJ2-7; tentatively, D is TRBD1 (5 bases). CDR1 and CDR2 from the germline V gene are SEHNR and FQNEAQ (reference sequence). The CDR3 contains 12 residues. V gave up 5 bases and J gave up 7 bases, with 12 bases separating them. This CDR3 reads CASSAQGREQYF. In DNA form, the CDR3 reads TGTGCCAGCAGCGCGCAGGGTCGGGAGCAGTACTTC. Based on the CDR3 plus reference TRBV7-9 and TRBJ2-7, the full variable domain is DTGVSQNPRHKITKRGQNVTFRCDPISEHNRLYWYRQTLGQGPEFLTYFQNEAQLEKSRLLSDRFSAERPKGSFSTLEIQRTEQGDSAMYLCASSAQGREQYFGPGTRLTVT.

This chain joins TRBV24-1 and TRBJ2-5, with TRBD1 as a possible D gene (6 bases). This CDR3 region has 16 residues. Trimming pared 4 bases from V and 3 bases from J, leaving 17 bases between. The germline gives CDR1 KGHDR, CDR2 SFDVKD. CDR3 sequence (DNA): TGTGCCACCAGTGAGGGAGCCGGGACAAGAAAAGAGACCCAGTACTTC. Translated, it gives CATSEGAGTRKETQYF.

V usage is TRBV10-3 and J usage is TRBJ2-7; D may be TRBD1 (7 bases). This CDR3 region has 16 residues. The ends were cut back, 3 bases at V and 5 bases at J, with 20 bases in the middle. Germline loops: CDR1 ENHRY, CDR2 SYGVKD. CDR3 sequence reads: CAISDSRGVRGNEQYF. The CDR3 DNA sequence: TGTGCCATCAGTGATTCGAGGGGGGTCAGGGGGAACGAGCAGTACTTC.

The gene calls are TRBV10-3 and TRBJ2-3; D is perhaps TRBD1 (5 bases). From germline, CDR1 is ENHRY and CDR2 SYGVKD. V gave up 2 bases and J gave up 0 bases, with 15 bases separating them. The CDR3 extends over 17 amino acids. The CDR3 region is CAISETFDSFSTDTQYF. The CDR3 DNA sequence: TGTGCCATCAGTGAGACTTTCGACAGCTTTAGCACAGATACGCAGTATTTT.

The chain joins TRBV29-1 to TRBJ1-6; D gene unclear. Germline V gives CDR1 SQVTM, CDR2 ANQGSEA. CDR3 length equals 13 residues. The V gene lost 4 bases and the J gene lost 5 bases, with 9 bases spanning the gap. CDR3 in DNA: TGCAGCGTTGGCAATCAGGATAATTCACCCCTCCACTTT. Translating gives CSVGNQDNSPLHF.

The table lists this clone with a few counts. The CDR3 bases are TGTGCCAGCTCACCACGAGTAGTGGGACAGGGGAACACCGGGGAGCTGTTTTTT. It translates to CASSPRVVGQGNTGELFF. J is TRBJ2-2 and V is TRBV18, with 9 bases aligning to TRBD1. J gave up 1 base and V 1 base, and 7 bases lay outside the gene matches. In germline, CDR1 is KGHSH, CDR2 LQKENI. There are 18 residues in the CDR3.

V and J are TRBV18 and TRBJ1-2; 7 positions agree with TRBD1. The CDR3 runs to 15 residues. With V trimmed by 3 bases and J by 0 bases, 4 bases remained unmatched. CDR1 is KGHSH, CDR2 LQKENI, per germline. This CDR3 is CASSPSGTANYGYTF. The DNA of the CDR3 is TGTGCCAGCTCACCCTCCGGGACAGCTAACTATGGCTACACCTTC. Drawing the rest from reference TRBV18 and TRBJ1-2, the complete variable domain is NAGVMQNPRHLVRRRGQEARLRCSPMKGHSHVYWYRQLPEEGLKFMVYLQKENIIDESGMPKERFSAEFPKEGPSILRIQQVVRGDSAAYFCASSPSGTANYGYTFGSGTRLTVV.

The count of this clone is one. The rearrangement uses TRBV18 and TRBJ1-2; D remains ambiguous. Trimming left V 0 bases short and J 5 bases short, with 13 bases between. The CDR3 is 15 amino acids. In germline, CDR1 is KGHSH, CDR2 LQKENI. CDR3 residues: CASSPPSTGGYGYTF. The DNA of the CDR3 is TGTGCCAGCTCACCACCATCCACGGGTGGGTATGGCTACACCTTC.

V and J are TRBV28 and TRBJ2-5; 9 nucleotides align to TRBD1. Looked up from germline, CDR1 is MDHEN and CDR2 is SYDVKM. The CDR3 is made up of 15 amino acids. The V gene end was trimmed by 2 bases and the J gene end by 5 bases; junction bases not matched to a gene: 6. The CDR3 region is CASSLGDRDAETQYF. For the CDR3, the DNA is TGTGCCAGCAGTTTAGGGGACAGGGACGCTGAGACCCAGTACTTC.

The V call is TRBV4-3, the J call TRBJ1-2; TRBD1 is a possible D gene (6 bases). The CDR3 loop spans 14 amino acids. V lost 3 bases to trimming and J lost 6 bases, with 14 bases between them. Per the germline V gene, CDR1 is LGHNA and CDR2 is YSLEER. The CDR3 reads CASSHVQGFDGYTF. CDR3 DNA sequence: TGCGCCAGCAGCCATGTGCAGGGGTTCGATGGCTACACCTTC.

This chain joins TRBV5-1 and TRBJ2-2; TRBD2 matches 12 bases. The CDR3 runs to 18 residues. V dropped 0 bases and J dropped 2; count of bases not matched to a gene: 5. Per the germline V gene, CDR1 is SGHRS and CDR2 is YFSETQ. CDR3 DNA: TGCGCCAGCAGCTTGGAACTAGCGGGGGGATACAACACCGGGGAGCTGTTTTTT. Translated, it gives CASSLELAGGYNTGELFF.

CDR3 sequence reads: CASSSNRGQGEQYF. The CDR3 bases are TGTGCCAGCAGCTCAAACAGGGGCCAGGGGGAGCAGTACTTC. The chain employs TRBV7-6 and TRBJ2-7, with 7 nucleotides matching TRBD1. CDR1 and CDR2 from the germline V gene are SGHVS and FNYEAQ. This CDR3 has 14 residues. The V and J ends lost 4 bases and 7 bases, in that order; junction bases with no gene match: 10.

The V call is TRBV5-4, the J call TRBJ2-5; TRBD2 agrees at 13 bases. Germline lookup yields CDR1 SGHNT and CDR2 YYREEE (reference sequence). The CDR3 length is 18 residues. The V and J ends lost 4 bases and 1 base, in that order; junction bases with no gene match: 10. CDR3: CASSPTIRLAGGQETQYF. DNA for the CDR3: TGTGCCAGCAGCCCGACTATTAGACTAGCGGGGGGCCAAGAGACCCAGTACTTC.

The chain couples TRBV24-1 to TRBJ1-5, with 7 bases that match TRBD1. V was clipped by 6 bases and J by 9 bases; unmatched bases: 10. The CDR3 extends over 14 amino acids. CDR1 and CDR2 from the germline V gene are KGHDR and SFDVKD. CDR3 region: CATSQEGASWPQHF. As DNA, the CDR3 is TGTGCCACCAGTCAGGAGGGGGCGTCGTGGCCCCAGCATTTT.

The sample holds one count of this clone. This CDR3 is CASSFTPGLAGAAFVYNEQFF. The CDR3, as DNA: TGTGCCAGCAGTTTCACACCGGGACTAGCGGGGGCCGCATTTGTCTACAATGAGCAGTTCTTC. V usage is TRBV6-2 or TRBV6-3 and J usage is TRBJ2-1; 14 bases are shared with TRBD2. V dropped 4 bases and J dropped 3; count of bases not matched to a gene: 17. Germline CDR1 reads MNHEY; CDR2 reads SVGEGT. There are 21 residues in the CDR3.

This chain joins TRBV6-5 and TRBJ2-1; TRBD2 matches at 7 bases. Germline lookup yields CDR1 MNHEY and CDR2 SVGAGI. The CDR3 length is 15 residues. J was trimmed by 0 bases and V by 7 bases; bases with no gene match: 6. The CDR3 region has the DNA TGTGCCAGCAAACCACGGGGGGTCTCCTACAATGAGCAGTTCTTC. It specifies CASKPRGVSYNEQFF.

The V call is TRBV10-3, the J call TRBJ1-1, with D perhaps matching TRBD1 (5 bases). The CDR3 is made up of 13 amino acids. The germline V and J ends were trimmed by 10 bases and 10 bases, with 22 bases remaining between them. CDR1 is ENHRY, CDR2 SYGVKD, per germline. The CDR3 DNA reads as TGTGCCACGGGGGAGGGTAGCCCTGGAGCAGCTTTCTTT. Translation gives CATGEGSPGAAFF.

This clone came up a few times. The sample holds other DNA sequences that translate to the same CDR3. The chain couples TRBV3-1 (or the pseudogene TRBV3-2) to TRBJ2-1; D gene unclear. Germline loops: CDR1 LGHDT, CDR2 YNNKEL (reference sequence). Trimming stripped 1 base from V and 0 bases from J, with 10 bases between. The CDR3 totals 16 residues. CDR3 amino acids: CASSQGAPSSYNEQFF. The CDR3 DNA follows: TGTGCCAGCAGCCAAGGGGCCCCGAGCTCCTACAATGAGCAGTTCTTC.

This chain uses TRBV30 with TRBJ2-5; D is perhaps TRBD2 (5 bases). Trimming cost V 0 bases and J 5 bases, with 10 bases left between them. The CDR3 is 13 residues long. Germline V gene data show CDR1 as GTSNPN and CDR2 as SVGIG (reference sequence). CDR3 DNA: TGTGCCTGGAGTGTAGGAGGTGGGGAGACCCAGTACTTC. Its translation is CAWSVGGGETQYF.

This sequence joins TRBV28 and TRBJ2-7; 10 positions match TRBD2. This CDR3 contains 17 residues. Germline V gene sequence: CDR1 MDHEN, CDR2 SYDVKM. V gave up 2 bases and J gave up 1 base; unmatched junction bases: 8. CDR3 region: CASSLRLAGAASYEQYF. DNA of the CDR3: TGTGCCAGCAGTTTACGACTAGCGGGCGCCGCTTCCTACGAGCAGTACTTC.

The rearrangement uses TRBV28 and TRBJ1-5; a weak D match, TRBD1 (6 bases). Germline CDR1 and CDR2: MDHEN and SYDVKM. This CDR3 comprises 17 residues. Trimming cost V 6 bases and J 0 bases, with 18 bases left between them. As DNA, the CDR3 is TGTGCCAGCAGCGTAGCAGGGGCCGAGATTAGCAATCAGCCCCAGCATTTT. The encoded protein is CASSVAGAEISNQPQHF.

This clone has a single count. This chain joins TRBV5-1 and TRBJ2-1; the D is unclear. The CDR3 is 12 residues long. Germline CDR1 SGHRS, CDR2 YFSETQ. The V and J ends lost 1 base and 4 bases respectively, with 3 bases between them. The CDR3 sequence is CASSLSYNEQFF. As DNA, the CDR3 is TGCGCCAGCAGCTTGTCGTACAATGAGCAGTTCTTC.

V and J are TRBV28 and TRBJ2-5; TRBD1 is a possible D gene (5 bases). The germline V gene has CDR1 MDHEN and CDR2 SYDVKM. CDR3 length: 14 residues. V gave up 2 bases and J gave up 5 bases, with 12 bases separating them. CDR3 DNA sequence: TGTGCCAGCAGTTTAGGGTCGTACAGGGAGACCCAGTACTTC. It specifies CASSLGSYRETQYF.

The V gene is TRBV2, the J gene TRBJ2-5; 7 nucleotides line up with TRBD1. V was clipped by 2 bases and J by 5 bases; unmatched bases: 11. This CDR3 spans 16 amino acids. The germline V gene encodes CDR1 SNHLY and CDR2 FYNNEI. DNA of the CDR3: TGTGCCAGCAGTGAATTTGGGACAGCCTTAGGGGAGACCCAGTACTTC. This translates into CASSEFGTALGETQYF.

The rearrangement uses TRBV7-2 and TRBJ2-5; TRBD1 might be the D (6 bases). The CDR3 loop spans 16 amino acids. V dropped 1 base and J dropped 4 bases, with 16 bases sitting between them. Germline V gene lookup returns CDR1 SGHTA and CDR2 FQGNSA. The CDR3 coding sequence is TGTGCCAGCAGCTTAGGCGAGACAGGAGGCGTAGAGACCCAGTACTTC. As protein: CASSLGETGGVETQYF.

The chain joins TRBV24-1 to TRBJ2-3, with TRBD2 matching 11 bases. The ends lost 2 bases at V and 4 bases at J; junction bases unmatched: 16. The CDR3 is made up of 20 amino acids. Germline V gives CDR1 KGHDR, CDR2 SFDVKD. The CDR3 is CATSDSDYGASGGSADTQYF. The CDR3 DNA reads TGTGCCACCAGTGATTCTGACTATGGCGCTAGCGGGGGGTCGGCAGATACGCAGTATTTT.

The rearrangement joins TRBV6-5 to TRBJ1-2, with 8 bases fitting TRBD1. Germline loops: CDR1 MNHEY, CDR2 SVGAGI. Trimming at V came to 2 bases and at J to 5 bases, leaving 4 bases not matched to a gene. The CDR3 contains 14 residues. In nucleotides, the CDR3 is TGTGCCAGCAGTTACCTCGGACAGGGTTATGGCTACACCTTC. Translation: CASSYLGQGYGYTF.